This T cell receptor (beta chain) was recorded in a study of blood T cell repertoires in COVID-19. As for the study in general: The cDNA or gDNA used as material had been derived from T cells, B-cell-depleted T cells, or PBMCs.

Original methodology: Nucleated cell number was recorded as an estimate derived from reference gene primer amplification. The protocol was immunoSEQ multiplex PCR, while the TCRdb copy is restricted to in-frame clones and leaves out a portion. That table furnishes V, J and clone size, whereas the DNA furnished D and trimming. The sample has around 180,000 clones, around 89% seen once. The CDR3 covers 13 residues. V was pared by 8 bases and J by 3 bases, with 4 bases of the junction left unmatched. The V gene's germline CDR1 is SGHVS and CDR2 FQNEAQ. The sequence was obtained from a man aged 55-75 years with acute or convalescent COVID-19. Sequencing was performed on peripheral blood. The V call is TRBV7-8, the J call TRBJ1-3; 7 nucleotides agree with TRBD1. Here the CDR3 DNA reads TGTGCCAGCCAAGACAGGGTTGGAAACACCATATATTTT. This translates into CASQDRVGNTIYF. Based on the CDR3 plus reference TRBV7-8 and TRBJ1-3, the full variable domain is GAGVSQSPRYKVAKRGQDVALRCDPISGHVSLFWYQQALGQGPEFLTYFQNEAQLDKSGLPSDRFFAERPEGSVSTLKIQRTQQEDSAVYLCASQDRVGNTIYFGEGSWLTVV.